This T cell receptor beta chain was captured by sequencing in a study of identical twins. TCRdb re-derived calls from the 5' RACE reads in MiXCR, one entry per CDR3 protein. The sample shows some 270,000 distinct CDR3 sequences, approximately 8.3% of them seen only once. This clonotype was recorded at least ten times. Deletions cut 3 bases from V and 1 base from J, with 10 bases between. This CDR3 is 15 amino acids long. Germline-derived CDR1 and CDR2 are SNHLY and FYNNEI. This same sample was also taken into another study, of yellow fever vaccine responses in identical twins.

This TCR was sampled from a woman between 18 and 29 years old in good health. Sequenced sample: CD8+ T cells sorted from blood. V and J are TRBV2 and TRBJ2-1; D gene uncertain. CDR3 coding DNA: TGTGCCAGCAGTGATCTGGCAGGTTCCTACAATGAGCAGTTCTTC. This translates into CASSDLAGSYNEQFF.